Listed below are T cell receptor beta chains from one sample, sequenced in a study of CD8+CD57+ T cells in acquired aplastic anemia. TCRdb reanalysed the reads using MiXCR and keeps one entry per CDR3 protein. The sample contains under 200,000 distinct CDR3 sequences, around 48% of which appear only once. The sample was sorted CD4+, CD8+, or CD8+CD57+ T cells (not recorded which) from PBMCs. These TCRs come from a human donor with aplastic anemia. The CDR3 runs from the conserved cysteine through the conserved F or W. Fields, in order: clone size, V gene, D gene, CDR3 length, J gene, CDR3 protein, CDR3 DNA. A D gene is named only where the DNA matches it firmly. The listing skips clone size in some rows; elsewhere it reads once, few, many or a size class.

many,TRBV6-1,NA,15,TRBJ2-7,CASRGVLAGAYEQYF,TGTGCCAGCAGGGGGGTTTTGGCGGGTGCCTACGAGCAGTACTTC
NA,TRBV20-1,TRBD2,16,TRBJ2-5,CSARDPGLAAGETQYF,TGCAGTGCTAGAGACCCAGGACTAGCGGCGGGAGAGACCCAGTACTTC
NA,TRBV29-1,NA,14,TRBJ1-2,CSAESLTGDYGYTF,TGCAGCGCCGAAAGTTTAACGGGGGACTATGGCTACACCTTC
few,TRBV27,TRBD1,15,TRBJ1-3,CASSFRQGPGNTIYF,TGTGCCAGCAGTTTCCGACAGGGTCCGGGAAACACCATATATTTT
NA,TRBV5-1,NA,13,TRBJ1-2,CASREGLEDGYTF,TGCGCCAGCAGAGAGGGGCTGGAAGACGGCTACACCTTC
NA,TRBV19,NA,15,TRBJ2-2,CASSINSGVTGELFF,TGTGCCAGTAGTATCAATAGCGGAGTCACCGGGGAGCTGTTTTTT
few,TRBV7-9,NA,12,TRBJ2-5,CAGTGIQETQYF,TGTGCCGGAACAGGGATCCAAGAGACCCAGTACTTC
few,TRBV11-2,TRBD1,16,TRBJ1-3,CASSLRQGGTGNTIYF,TGTGCCAGCAGCTTGAGACAGGGGGGAACTGGAAACACCATATATTTT
NA,TRBV28,NA,14,TRBJ2-3,CASSLKGITDTQYF,TGTGCCAGCAGTTTAAAGGGCATCACAGATACGCAGTATTTT
many,TRBV2,TRBD2,15,TRBJ2-1,CASSGGAGAYNEQFF,TGTGCCAGCAGTGGGGGAGCGGGAGCTTACAATGAGCAGTTCTTC
many,TRBV2,TRBD1,14,TRBJ2-5,CASRPYRGEETQYF,TGTGCCAGCAGGCCCTACAGGGGGGAAGAGACCCAGTACTTC
many,TRBV7-2,NA,14,TRBJ1-1,CASSLIGRNTEAFF,TGTGCCAGCAGCTTAATAGGTAGGAACACTGAAGCTTTCTTT
many,TRBV20-1,NA,14,TRBJ1-2,CSAKRGGGNYGYTF,TGCAGTGCTAAGCGGGGGGGAGGTAACTATGGCTACACCTTC
many,TRBV20-1,NA,15,TRBJ2-3,CSAPASGSSTDTQYF,TGCAGTGCACCGGCCTCGGGGTCAAGCACAGATACGCAGTATTTT